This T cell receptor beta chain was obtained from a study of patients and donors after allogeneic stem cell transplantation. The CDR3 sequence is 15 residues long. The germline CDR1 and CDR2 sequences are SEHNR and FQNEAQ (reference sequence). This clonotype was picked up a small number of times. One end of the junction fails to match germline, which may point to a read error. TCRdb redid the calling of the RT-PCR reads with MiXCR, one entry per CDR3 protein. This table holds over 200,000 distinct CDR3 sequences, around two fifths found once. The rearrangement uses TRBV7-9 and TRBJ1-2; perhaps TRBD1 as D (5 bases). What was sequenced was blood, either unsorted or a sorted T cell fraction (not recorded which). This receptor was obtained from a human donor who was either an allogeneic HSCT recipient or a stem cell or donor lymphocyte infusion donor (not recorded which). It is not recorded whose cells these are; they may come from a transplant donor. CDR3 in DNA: TGTGCCAGCAGCTTACACACGGGGGGTAACAATGGCTACACCTTC. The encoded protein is CASSLHTGGNNGYTF.